This T cell receptor beta chain derives from a study of post-analysis software for immune sequencing data. Study at large: Multiple sclerosis in the patients followed relapsing-remitting, secondary progressive and progressive-relapsing courses. Study-level points and caveats: Patients carried a handful of TRBV segments more frequently than controls did, and TRBV5-6, TRBV5-1 and TRBV20-1 were among them. Controls significantly exceeded multiple sclerosis patients in normalized Chao1 diversity. Those samples that were prepared in the same batch co-clustered strongly by F measure.

Libraries were made from TCR beta cDNA, and they carried unique molecular identifiers. Starting from approximately 0.95 to 9.8 million T cells, the study yielded approximately 460,000 cDNA molecules. TCRdb reprocessed the PCR reads with MiXCR, giving one entry per CDR3 protein. This sample carries hundreds of thousands of distinct CDR3 sequences, roughly 27% of them seen once, and the ten largest clones take roughly 0.57%. The CDR3 has 13 amino acids. Trimming cost V 8 bases and J 3 bases; bases outside gene matches: 6. This clonotype was counted only a few times. Its antigen is as yet unknown. Input material: blood. This sequence joins TRBV12-3 or TRBV12-4 and TRBJ2-7; 8 bases are shared with TRBD1. The source of this sequence is a girl between 10 and 17 years old with multiple sclerosis. The CDR3 DNA is TGTGCCAGCCGGGACAGGTGGGGCTACGAGCAGTACTTC. Amino acids: CASRDRWGYEQYF.